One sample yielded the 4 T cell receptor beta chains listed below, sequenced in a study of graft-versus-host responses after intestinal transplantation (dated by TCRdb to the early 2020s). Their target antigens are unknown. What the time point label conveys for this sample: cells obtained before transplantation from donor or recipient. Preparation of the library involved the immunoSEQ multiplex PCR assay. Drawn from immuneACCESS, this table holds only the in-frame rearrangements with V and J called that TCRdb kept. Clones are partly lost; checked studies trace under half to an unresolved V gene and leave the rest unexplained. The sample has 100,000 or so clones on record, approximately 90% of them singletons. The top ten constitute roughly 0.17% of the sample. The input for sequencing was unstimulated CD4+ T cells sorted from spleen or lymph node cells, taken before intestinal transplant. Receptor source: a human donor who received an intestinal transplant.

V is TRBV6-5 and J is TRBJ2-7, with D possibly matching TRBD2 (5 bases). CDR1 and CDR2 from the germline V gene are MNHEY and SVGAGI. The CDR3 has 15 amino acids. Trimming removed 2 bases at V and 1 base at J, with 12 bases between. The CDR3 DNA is TGTGCCAGCAGTTACGGAGGACCTACTTCCTACGAGCAGTACTTC. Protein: CASSYGGPTSYEQYF.

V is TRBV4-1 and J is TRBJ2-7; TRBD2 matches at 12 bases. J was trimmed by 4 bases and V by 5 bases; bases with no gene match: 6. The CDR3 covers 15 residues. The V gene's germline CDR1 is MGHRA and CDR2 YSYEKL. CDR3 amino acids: CASSVRLAGDYEQYF. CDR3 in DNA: TGCGCCAGCAGCGTCCGACTAGCGGGAGATTACGAGCAGTACTTC.

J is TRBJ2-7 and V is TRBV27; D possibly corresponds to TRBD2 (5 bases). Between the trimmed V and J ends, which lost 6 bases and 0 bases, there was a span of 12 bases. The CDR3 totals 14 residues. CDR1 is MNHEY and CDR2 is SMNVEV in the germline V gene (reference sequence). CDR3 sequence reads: CASRWTQSSYEQYF. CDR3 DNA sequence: TGTGCCAGCAGATGGACTCAAAGCTCCTACGAGCAGTACTTC.

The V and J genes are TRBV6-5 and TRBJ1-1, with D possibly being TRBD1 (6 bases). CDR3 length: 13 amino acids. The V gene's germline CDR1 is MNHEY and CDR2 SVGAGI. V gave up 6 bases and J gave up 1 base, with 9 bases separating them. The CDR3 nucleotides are TGTGCCAGCAGCCAGGGACAGAACACTGAAGCTTTCTTT. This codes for CASSQGQNTEAFF.